Listed below are T cell receptor beta chains from one sample, sequenced in a study of regulatory T cells in long-lasting Graves disease. TCRdb re-called the multiplex PCR reads through MiXCR, storing one row per CDR3 protein. The table records some 450,000 distinct CDR3 sequences, about 16% of them present only once. The same sample was also used in a study of T cells in Graves' hyperthyroidism and ophthalmopathy.

This sample comprised peripheral blood mononuclear cells (PBMCs), obtained at new diagnosis, from a patient treated with antithyroid drugs. The receptors derive from a woman in her 30s with Graves disease. Both conserved end residues are part of each CDR3. The D gene is left open where the match is weak. Rows may omit the clone size; those that give it use once, few, many or a size class.

NA,TRBJ2-7,TRBV20-1,many,TGCAGTGCTAGAGTCCCTTCTATAGGCTACGAGCAGTACTTC,CSARVPSIGYEQYF
TRBD2,TRBJ2-7,TRBV28,many,TGTGCCAGCACCCCTATGCTAGCGGGAGGGGGTAGCTCCTACGAGCAGTACTTC,CASTPMLAGGGSSYEQYF
TRBD2,TRBJ2-3,TRBV27,few,TGTGCCAGCAGTTTAAGCGGGGGGTACACAGATACGCAGTATTTT,CASSLSGGYTDTQYF
TRBD1,TRBJ1-5,TRBV4-3,many,TGCGCCAGCAGCCGGGCAGGGGGTCGAAGCAATCAGCCCCAGCATTTT,CASSRAGGRSNQPQHF
NA,TRBJ2-6,TRBV5-1,NA,TGCGCCAGCAGCTCCTTAACAGTATCTGGGGCCAACGTCCTGACTTTC,CASSSLTVSGANVLTF
TRBD2,TRBJ2-7,TRBV27,many,TGTGCCAGCAGTCCACCGGGACTAGCGGCGATCTACGAGCAGTACTTC,CASSPPGLAAIYEQYF
NA,TRBJ2-1,TRBV4-3,few,TGCGCCAGCAGCCGGAGGGGCGGTCGGGGCATCCTTGATGAGCAGTTCTTC,CASSRRGGRGILDEQFF
TRBD2,TRBJ2-5,TRBV2,many,TGTGCCAGCAGAATCACTAGCGGCCAAGAGACCCAGTACTTC,CASRITSGQETQYF
TRBD2,TRBJ2-7,TRBV20-1,many,TGCAGTGCTAGAGATCGCCCCGAAAAGCGGGAGTTCTACGAGCAGTACTTC,CSARDRPEKREFYEQYF
NA,TRBJ2-1,TRBV5-6,many,TGTGCCAGCAGCTACCGGGCCCTTCAGGTGAATGAGCAGTTCTTC,CASSYRALQVNEQFF
NA,TRBJ2-3,TRBV11-2,many,TGTGCCAGCACCGCCGCAGGGTCAGATACGCAGTATTTT,CASTAAGSDTQYF
NA,TRBJ1-1,TRBV20-1,many,TGCAGTGTCAACCCCGAGACTGAAGCTTTCTTT,CSVNPETEAFF
NA,TRBJ2-7,TRBV6-1,many,TGTGCCACCACCCAAGTGGCAAACCTCTACGAGCAGTACTTC,CATTQVANLYEQYF
TRBD2,TRBJ2-3,TRBV6-1,NA,TGTGCCAGCACCGGACTAGCGGGAGGGACCACGGAAGATACGCAGTATTTT,CASTGLAGGTTEDTQYF
TRBD2,TRBJ2-5,TRBV20-1,many,TGCAGTGCTAGAGATCTCGGGACTAGCGGGAGGTATCAAGAGACCCAGTACTTC,CSARDLGTSGRYQETQYF
TRBD2,TRBJ2-2,TRBV2,few,TGTGCCAGCAGTCCGGGACTAGTAGCCCCCGGGGAGCTGTTTTTT,CASSPGLVAPGELFF
TRBD1,TRBJ1-1,TRBV11-2,many,TGTGCCAGCAGCCGACGGGACAGGGGTTCAAAAATGAACACTGAAGCTTTCTTT,CASSRRDRGSKMNTEAFF
TRBD2,TRBJ2-7,TRBV15,NA,TGTGCCACCAGCAGAGGGACTAGCGGGAGAGACGAGCAGTACTTC,CATSRGTSGRDEQYF
TRBD1,TRBJ2-1,TRBV11-2,many,TGTGCCAGCAGCTCAACCGGGACAGTCTACAATGAGCAGTTCTTC,CASSSTGTVYNEQFF
NA,TRBJ2-3,TRBV28,many,TGTGCCAGCAGTTTAATCAGGGGACATACGCAGTATTTT,CASSLIRGHTQYF
NA,TRBJ2-7,TRBV28,many,TGTGCCAGCAGTCAAGGGGGGGGTGGCTACGAGCAGTACTTC,CASSQGGGGYEQYF
NA,TRBJ2-5,TRBV11-2,many,TGTGCCAGCAGCCTCGTAGGACAAGAGACCCAGTACTTC,CASSLVGQETQYF
NA,TRBJ1-1,TRBV19,NA,TGTGCCAGTAGTATTGTAACTCCGGCCACTGAAGCTTTCTTT,CASSIVTPATEAFF
NA,TRBJ2-6,TRBV28,few,TGTGCCAGCAGTTCCCCCCTGGGGGGGCTAGGGGCCAACGTCCTGACTTTC,CASSSPLGGLGANVLTF
NA,TRBJ1-5,TRBV19,few,TGTGCCAGTAGTATAATAGGGTTCGGTCAGCCCCAGCATTTT,CASSIIGFGQPQHF
NA,TRBJ2-2,TRBV9,once,TGTGCCAGCAGCGAGAGGATCCGGGTGTACAGCGACACCGGGGAGCTGTTTTTT,CASSERIRVYSDTGELFF
NA,TRBJ1-5,TRBV30,many,TGTGCCTGGAGTGCCAGACCCGGGACGTTGGCCCAGCATTTT,CAWSARPGTLAQHF
NA,TRBJ2-3,TRBV5-1,many,TGCGCCAGCAGCTTGGTATCCGCGACTAGCACAGATACGCAGTATTTT,CASSLVSATSTDTQYF
NA,TRBJ1-5,TRBV20-1,few,TGCAGTGCTAGAGATTTGGGCGGCCAGCCCCAGCATTTT,CSARDLGGQPQHF
NA,TRBJ2-5,TRBV5-4,NA,TGTGCCAGCAGCCTTAGGACAGCTAAAGAGACCCAGTACTTC,CASSLRTAKETQYF
NA,TRBJ2-7,TRBV6-1,many,TGTGCCAGCAGCACACAAGTCTACGAGCAGTACTTC,CASSTQVYEQYF
TRBD1,TRBJ1-1,TRBV12-3/TRBV12-4,many,TGTGCCAGCAGTTCCCAGACAGGGGCGTGGGCTTTCTTT,CASSSQTGAWAFF